These 15 T cell receptor beta chains were all obtained from the same sample, sequenced in a study of T cells in Graves' hyperthyroidism and ophthalmopathy. The investigators amplified TCR beta CDR3 regions from RNA transcripts. First-round RT-PCR with HTBI primers amplified the TCR CDR3 region. TCRdb fed the multiplex PCR reads into MiXCR, producing one record per CDR3 protein. The sample yields over 650,000 distinct CDR3 sequences, about 45% seen once. Sequenced sample: peripheral blood or thyroid tissue (not recorded which). These receptors were obtained from an adult man with Graves' disease, either hyperthyroidism or ophthalmopathy (not recorded which).

As for this clonotype: This could be a read error, since a much larger clone is one nucleotide away. This rearrangement joins TRBV11-1 to TRBJ1-3; TRBD1 matches 9 bases. Germline lookup yields CDR1 SGHAT and CDR2 FQDESV (reference sequence). V lost 1 base, J lost 0 bases, and 1 base stayed unmatched. The CDR3 sequence is 16 residues long. This CDR3 reads CASSLEQGASGNTIYF. CDR3 bases: TGTGCCAGCAGCTTAGAACAGGGGGCCTCTGGAAACACCATATATTTT.

The J gene is TRBJ2-7, the V gene TRBV2, with D possibly being TRBD2 (6 bases). Trimming cost V 8 bases and J 2 bases, with 10 bases left between them. This CDR3 contains 12 residues. Germline V gene lookup returns CDR1 SNHLY and CDR2 FYNNEI. The CDR3 loop is CASAGRAYEQYF. The CDR3 DNA sequence: TGTGCCAGCGCGGGAAGGGCCTACGAGCAGTACTTC.

A few counts support this clonotype. The chain employs TRBV6-5 and TRBJ1-3; D remains ambiguous. Trimming pared 5 bases from V and 6 bases from J, leaving 8 bases between. This CDR3 region has 12 residues. Germline V gene sequence: CDR1 MNHEY, CDR2 SVGAGI. This CDR3 is CASSNDQNTIYF. In DNA, the CDR3 is TGTGCCAGCAGTAACGACCAAAACACCATATATTTT.

This chain links TRBV29-1 with TRBJ2-5; D possibly corresponds to TRBD1 (6 bases). Per germline, CDR1 SQVTM and CDR2 ANQGSEA. The CDR3 contains 11 residues. Deletions cut 7 bases from V and 4 bases from J, with 10 bases between. CDR3 nucleotide sequence: TGCAGCGGGGGGCTAGCAGAGACCCAGTACTTC. Its protein product is CSGGLAETQYF.

The gene calls are TRBV20-1 and TRBJ1-3; maybe TRBD1 (5 bases). Deletions cut 0 bases from V and 1 base from J, with 10 bases between. The CDR3 consists of 15 residues. Germline V gene sequence: CDR1 DFQATT, CDR2 SNEGSKA (reference sequence). CDR3 in amino acids: CSARDWGGSGNTIYF. In DNA, the CDR3 is TGCAGTGCTAGAGACTGGGGGGGGTCTGGAAACACCATATATTTT.

This chain joins TRBV6-5 and TRBJ2-7; D unresolved. CDR1 MNHEY and CDR2 SVGAGI come from the germline V gene. Deletions cut 7 bases from V and 6 bases from J, with 16 bases between. This CDR3 is built from 13 residues. The CDR3 coding sequence is TGTGCCAGCACAGACATCCTCTGGGGCGAGCAGTACTTC. This encodes CASTDILWGEQYF.

This clonotype came up a few times. The chain joins TRBV10-1 to TRBJ1-1; a possible D gene is TRBD1 (6 bases). Germline V lookup: CDR1 WNHNN, CDR2 SYGVQD (reference sequence). V dropped 0 bases and J dropped 4 bases, with 12 bases sitting between them. This CDR3 is built from 15 residues. CDR3 protein: CASSESRGAGTEAFF. CDR3 in DNA: TGCGCCAGCAGTGAGTCTAGGGGGGCAGGCACTGAAGCTTTCTTT.

This chain uses TRBV11-2 with TRBJ1-4; 12 bases map to TRBD2. The DNA end is a closer match to TRBJ2-3, so the J assignment may be wrong. Germline CDR1 SGHAT, CDR2 FQNNGV. CDR3 length: 16 residues. The CDR3 sequence is CASSLDRTSGADTQYF. The DNA of the CDR3 is TGTGCCAGCAGCTTGGATCGGACTAGCGGGGCCGATACGCAGTATTTT.

The chain couples TRBV7-9 to TRBJ2-5, with D tentatively TRBD2 (6 bases). The CDR3 is 15 residues long. Germline lookup yields CDR1 SEHNR and CDR2 FQNEAQ (reference sequence). The V and J ends lost 3 bases and 4 bases respectively, with 15 bases between them. CDR3 sequence reads: CASSLSASAGETQYF. The CDR3 DNA is TGTGCCAGCAGCTTGTCTGCCTCAGCGGGAGAGACCCAGTACTTC.

This clonotype was seen more than once but under ten times. In nucleotides, the CDR3 is TGTGCCAGCAGCCAAACAGGGGTGAACACTGAAGCTTTCTTT. Encoded protein: CASSQTGVNTEAFF. The V and J genes are TRBV2 and TRBJ1-1; 7 bases fit TRBD1. The V segment lost 6 bases and the J segment 0 bases; nucleotides outside the gene matches: 4. CDR3 length: 14 amino acids. Germline-derived CDR1 and CDR2 are SNHLY and FYNNEI. The full variable domain, in which reference TRBV2 and TRBJ1-1 provide the parts outside the CDR3, is EPEVTQTPSHQVTQMGQEVILRCVPISNHLYFYWYRQILGQKVEFLVSFYNNEISEKSEIFDDQFSVERPDGSNFTLKIRSTKLEDSAMYFCASSQTGVNTEAFFGQGTRLTVV.

The DNA of the CDR3 is TGTGCCAGCAGCCCCAGCGGGGGAGGCTCCTACGAGCAGTACTTC. Amino acid sequence: CASSPSGGGSYEQYF. The chain has TRBV7-9 and TRBJ2-7; 8 bases fit TRBD2. Germline CDR1 is SEHNR and CDR2 is FQNEAQ (reference sequence). The CDR3 extends over 15 amino acids. The V and J ends lost 5 bases and 0 bases, in that order; junction bases with no gene match: 6.

The V gene is TRBV7-2, the J gene TRBJ2-7; D unresolved. Germline lookup yields CDR1 SGHTA and CDR2 FQGNSA. There are 18 residues in the CDR3. The V gene lost 2 bases and the J gene lost 5 bases, with 25 bases spanning the gap. The chain's CDR3 is CASSLWDSRWAVRDEQYF. The CDR3 nucleotides are TGTGCCAGCAGCTTATGGGATTCCCGTTGGGCGGTGCGAGACGAGCAGTACTTC.

This clonotype was seen a handful of times. The gene calls are TRBV3-1 and TRBJ1-1; no clear D gene. Germline CDR1 is LGHDT and CDR2 is YNNKEL (reference sequence). The V and J ends lost 4 bases and 7 bases respectively, with 4 bases between them. The CDR3 length is 10 residues. CDR3 in DNA: TGTGCCAGCAGCCCCGATGAAGCTTTCTTT. It codes for CASSPDEAFF.

This clonotype occurred many times. The chain combines TRBV29-1 with TRBJ2-5, with D unresolved. The CDR3 spans 9 residues. The V gene lost 3 bases and the J gene lost 5 bases, with 1 base spanning the gap. CDR1 and CDR2 (germline): SQVTM, ANQGSEA. The DNA of the CDR3 is TGCAGCGTTGACGAGACCCAGTACTTC. This codes for CSVDETQYF.

The V call is TRBV20-1, the J call TRBJ2-6; 12 bases are a match to TRBD1. Germline CDR1 is DFQATT and CDR2 is SNEGSKA (reference sequence). V was clipped by 1 base and J by 3 bases; unmatched bases: 4. This CDR3 is 17 amino acids long. In DNA, the CDR3 is TGCAGTGCTAGAGGCCGGGACAGGGGGCTTGGGGCCAACGTCCTGACTTTC. This sequence encodes CSARGRDRGLGANVLTF.